These 24 T cell receptor beta chains were all obtained from the same sample, sequenced in a study of cytomegalovirus exposure and HLA in healthy donors. The PCR employed 60 Vbeta primers together with 13 Jbeta primers. Repertoires were generated with immunoSEQ multiplex PCR, while TCRdb's copy carries only in-frame clones and drops some. Among about 150,000 clones, around 79% were seen once, and the ten largest hold 1.7%. The sample consisted of PBMCs. These receptors all come from a woman aged 30 to 39 in good health and CMV-seronegative.

This clone has only a few counts. The gene calls are TRBV2 and TRBJ2-3, with 13 bases fitting TRBD2. CDR1 and CDR2 from the germline V gene are SNHLY and FYNNEI. This CDR3 comprises 18 residues. The V segment lost 2 bases and the J segment 6 bases; nucleotides outside the gene matches: 11. The CDR3 loop is CASSEYPGTSGGADTQYF. CDR3 nucleotide sequence: TGTGCCAGCAGTGAATACCCTGGCACTAGCGGGGGGGCCGATACGCAGTATTTT.

The V and J genes are TRBV6-5 and TRBJ1-2, with 7 bases fitting TRBD1. The germline V gene has CDR1 MNHEY and CDR2 SVGAGI. The trim removed 3 bases at V and 4 bases at J, leaving 8 bases unmatched. This CDR3 has 15 residues. CDR3 in DNA: TGTGCCAGCAGTTATTCATCGGGACAGAGCTATGGCTACACCTTC. Protein: CASSYSSGQSYGYTF.

This clone was counted a few times. The chain employs TRBV29-1 and TRBJ1-3; 7 nucleotides match TRBD1. V gave up 7 bases and J gave up 2 bases; unmatched junction bases: 5. The germline V gene encodes CDR1 SQVTM and CDR2 ANQGSEA. This CDR3 is built from 13 residues. CDR3 in amino acids: CSAMQGAGNTIYF. CDR3 nucleotide sequence: TGCAGCGCCATGCAGGGGGCTGGAAACACCATATATTTT.

This sequence joins TRBV30 and TRBJ2-7; the D is unclear. Germline V gene sequence: CDR1 GTSNPN, CDR2 SVGIG (reference sequence). CDR3 length: 12 residues. The V gene lost 4 bases and the J gene lost 3 bases, with 10 bases spanning the gap. This CDR3 is CAWTTTVYEQYF. In DNA, the CDR3 is TGTGCCTGGACTACCACAGTCTACGAGCAGTACTTC. Full variable domain (remainder filled in from reference TRBV30 and TRBJ2-7): SQTIHQWPATLVQPVGSPLSLECTVEGTSNPNLYWYRQAAGRGLQLLFYSVGIGQISSEVPQNLSASRPQDRQFILSSKKLLLSDSGFYLCAWTTTVYEQYFGPGTRLTVT.

The table lists this clone with a few counts. The V and J genes are TRBV18 and TRBJ1-1, with a possible D match to TRBD1 (6 bases). CDR3 length equals 14 residues. Germline V lookup: CDR1 KGHSH, CDR2 LQKENI. Trimming stripped 6 bases from V and 1 base from J, with 12 bases between. CDR3 DNA: TGTGCCAGCTCCCCTCCGACAGGGAACACTGAAGCTTTCTTT. This gives the protein CASSPPTGNTEAFF.

The chain recombines TRBV7-8 with TRBJ2-7; D might be TRBD1 (5 bases). The germline V and J ends were trimmed by 6 bases and 1 base, with 16 bases remaining between them. The CDR3 length is 15 residues. Per the germline V gene, CDR1 is SGHVS and CDR2 is FQNEAQ. The CDR3 nucleotides are TGTGCCAGCAGTCGTGGGGCAGGGCCTTCCTACGAGCAGTACTTC. It specifies CASSRGAGPSYEQYF.

V and J are TRBV11-3 and TRBJ2-7; TRBD1 agrees at 7 bases. The CDR3 runs 13 residues. The V segment lost 4 bases and the J segment 3 bases; nucleotides outside the gene matches: 3. CDR1 is SGHNT, CDR2 YENEEA, per germline. In DNA, the CDR3 is TGTGCCAGCAGCTCCCGGGACAGCTACGAGCAGTACTTC. Translated, it gives CASSSRDSYEQYF. The full variable domain, its missing parts supplied by reference TRBV11-3 and TRBJ2-7, is EAGVVQSPRYKIIEKKQPVAFWCNPISGHNTLYWYLQNLGQGPELLIRYENEEAVDDSQLPKDRFSAERLKGVDSTLKIQPAELGDSAVYLCASSSRDSYEQYFGPGTRLTVT.

J is TRBJ2-6 and V is TRBV27; no clear D gene. CDR1 is MNHEY and CDR2 is SMNVEV in the germline V gene (reference sequence). The CDR3 is made up of 18 amino acids. V gave up 6 bases and J gave up 2 bases, with 20 bases separating them. The DNA for the CDR3 is TGTGCCAGCAGAGAATCGGCGGCCCTAATCGCTGGGGCCAACGTCCTGACTTTC. Residues: CASRESAALIAGANVLTF.

CDR3 coding DNA: TGTGCCACCTCATGGGCGGAGGCTTTGATCTACGAGCAGTACTTC. It codes for CATSWAEALIYEQYF. This sequence joins TRBV28 and TRBJ2-7, with D maybe TRBD2 (5 bases). From germline, CDR1 is MDHEN and CDR2 SYDVKM. The CDR3 spans 15 residues. Trimming cost V 10 bases and J 3 bases, with 22 bases left between them.

Turning to this clone: The same CDR3 also results from other DNA sequences found in this sample. The genes are TRBV11-3 and TRBJ1-1; 9 nucleotides line up with TRBD1. Per the germline V gene, CDR1 is SGHNT and CDR2 is YENEEA. Trimming removed 5 bases from V and 8 bases from J; junction bases left unmatched: 3. The CDR3 runs to 12 residues. Written as DNA, the CDR3 is TGTGCCAGCAGCATAGGGACAGGGGAAGCTTTCTTT. Amino acid sequence: CASSIGTGEAFF.

The chain uses TRBV5-1 and TRBJ2-3; 8 bases are shared with TRBD2. CDR3 size: 15 residues. CDR1 is SGHRS, CDR2 YFSETQ, per germline. The V and J ends lost 2 bases and 2 bases, in that order; junction bases with no gene match: 4. CDR3 sequence (DNA): TGCGCCAGCAGCTTATTAGCGGGGAACACAGATACGCAGTATTTT. Translating gives CASSLLAGNTDTQYF.

The V and J genes are TRBV7-3 and TRBJ1-2; 8 bases are shared with TRBD1. The length of the CDR3 is 17 residues. The germline gives CDR1 SGHTA, CDR2 FQGTGA. The junction had 17 bases not matched to a gene; V was cut back by 5 bases and J by 6 bases. CDR3 protein: CASSPGGMAGGTDGYTF. CDR3 bases: TGTGCCAGCAGCCCAGGGGGGATGGCAGGGGGCACGGATGGCTACACCTTC.

The chain is built from TRBV5-1 and TRBJ1-2; 10 bases are shared with TRBD1. This CDR3 is built from 13 residues. CDR1 is SGHRS, CDR2 YFSETQ, per germline. V lost 5 bases to trimming and J lost 6 bases; unmatched junction nucleotides: 4. The CDR3 DNA is TGCGCCAGCAGGCGGGACAGGGGAAATGGCTACACCTTC. This sequence encodes CASRRDRGNGYTF.

This chain connects TRBV19 to TRBJ2-6, with 7 bases aligning to TRBD1. This CDR3 contains 16 residues. With V trimmed by 6 bases and J by 2 bases, 7 bases remained unmatched. Per the germline V gene, CDR1 is LNHDA and CDR2 is SQIVND (reference sequence). For the CDR3, the DNA is TGTGCCAGTAGCGCACAGGGGAGTGCTGGGGCCAACGTCCTGACTTTC. As protein: CASSAQGSAGANVLTF.

The V gene is TRBV5-3, the J gene TRBJ2-4; 8 bases are a match to TRBD1. TRBV5-3 carries the ORF label, with uncertain function. The CDR3 is 14 amino acids. Trimming cost V 6 bases and J 9 bases; bases outside gene matches: 11. CDR3 loop: CARIAGQGRCIQYF. Here the CDR3 DNA reads TGTGCCAGAATTGCCGGACAGGGAAGGTGCATTCAGTACTTC.

The J gene is TRBJ2-7, the V gene TRBV7-8, with D perhaps TRBD2 (6 bases). Deletions cut 5 bases from V and 4 bases from J, with 24 bases between. Per germline, CDR1 SGHVS and CDR2 FQNEAQ. The CDR3 extends over 17 amino acids. CDR3 sequence: CASSPSPRRGAGYEQYF. The CDR3 bases are TGTGCCAGCAGCCCATCACCAAGGAGGGGCGCAGGTTACGAGCAGTACTTC.

This clone occurred a few times. The gene calls are TRBV5-1 and TRBJ1-6; a possible D gene is TRBD1 (5 bases). V gave up 6 bases and J gave up 4 bases, with 14 bases separating them. The CDR3 has 15 residues. Per germline, CDR1 SGHRS and CDR2 YFSETQ. The chain's CDR3 is CASTPSGEYNSPLHF. Written as DNA, the CDR3 is TGCGCCAGCACCCCCTCGGGGGAGTATAATTCACCCCTCCACTTT.

This clone has more than one count but fewer than ten. This chain links TRBV29-1 with TRBJ1-2; tentatively, D is TRBD1 (6 bases). V lost 6 bases, J lost 4 bases, and 9 bases lay in between. This CDR3 region has 11 residues. Germline CDR1 is SQVTM and CDR2 is ANQGSEA. CDR3 nucleotide sequence: TGCAGCGTCGGGACACTCTATGGCTACACCTTC. This sequence encodes CSVGTLYGYTF.

In DNA form, the CDR3 reads TGTGCCACCAGCGGGACACTAAACACCATATATTTT. Amino acid sequence: CATSGTLNTIYF. V is TRBV15 and J is TRBJ1-3; the D gene is possibly TRBD1 (6 bases). Per germline, CDR1 LNHNV and CDR2 YYDKDF (reference sequence). The V gene lost 5 bases and the J gene lost 6 bases, with 8 bases spanning the gap. The CDR3 covers 12 residues.

J is TRBJ2-7 and V is TRBV7-9; 8 bases agree with TRBD1. The CDR3 runs to 14 residues. V gave up 4 bases and J gave up 0 bases; unmatched junction bases: 2. Germline V lookup: CDR1 SEHNR, CDR2 FQNEAQ (reference sequence). CDR3 region: CASSWGTGSYEQYF. In DNA form, the CDR3 reads TGTGCCAGCAGCTGGGGGACAGGCTCCTACGAGCAGTACTTC.

This CDR3 reads CASSQEEGAGQPQHF. As DNA, the CDR3 is TGCGCCAGCAGCCAAGAAGAGGGGGCTGGACAGCCCCAGCATTTT. The chain combines TRBV4-1 with TRBJ1-5; 7 positions agree with TRBD1. The trim removed 0 bases at V and 7 bases at J, leaving 6 bases unmatched. The CDR3 consists of 15 residues. Germline values: CDR1 MGHRA, CDR2 YSYEKL.

J is TRBJ1-4 and V is TRBV7-9; D might be TRBD1 (6 bases). CDR3 length equals 14 residues. Trimming took 2 bases from V and 5 from J, leaving 9 bases between them. Germline lookup yields CDR1 SEHNR and CDR2 FQNEAQ (reference sequence). The DNA of the CDR3 is TGTGCCAGCAGCTTACAGGGGACGAATGAAAAACTGTTTTTT. Translation gives CASSLQGTNEKLFF.

The CDR3 protein is CASSVVAGTEAFF. CDR3 nucleotides: TGCGCCAGCAGTGTGGTGGCGGGCACTGAAGCTTTCTTT. V is TRBV10-2 and J is TRBJ1-1, with D unclear. V was cut by 4 bases and J by 4 bases, with 10 bases left in between. The CDR3 contains 13 residues. Germline lookup yields CDR1 WSHSY and CDR2 SAAADI.

This chain links TRBV14 with TRBJ2-3, with a tentative D call TRBD1 (6 bases). Germline lookup yields CDR1 SGHDN and CDR2 FVKESK. The V and J ends lost 4 bases and 5 bases respectively, with 16 bases between them. The CDR3 totals 15 residues. CDR3 DNA sequence: TGTGCCAGCAGCCTATCCCGGGACAATTTAGATACGCAGTATTTT. Translating gives CASSLSRDNLDTQYF.